This entry lists 15 T cell receptor beta chains sequenced from one sample in a study of metastatic and nonmetastatic thyroid tumors. MiXCR was used by TCRdb to re-call the PCR reads. The sample shows roughly 40,000 clones, approximately 20% of them seen only once. All patients were untreated before thyroid surgery. The sample consisted of tumor tissue. Receptors originate from a female donor with papillary thyroid cancer or a benign thyroid nodule (not recorded which). Some clones in this sample may be carry-over from other donors' samples.

This clone was seen a few times. A read error may explain this, as a much larger clone is one base away. The rearrangement joins TRBV19 to TRBJ2-3; perhaps D is TRBD1 or TRBD2 (5 bases each). The CDR3 has 14 residues. V was cut by 8 bases and J by 0 bases, with 12 bases left in between. Germline CDR1 and CDR2: LNHDA and SQIVND (reference sequence). The CDR3 coding sequence is TGTGCCAGTCGGGAAAGGGGAAGCACAGATACGCAGTATTTT. It yields the protein CASRERGSTDTQYF.

Of note for this clone: Just one base apart from a much larger clone, this may be a read error. The sample has other DNA sequences that encode this CDR3 too. V gene TRBV5-1 combines with J gene TRBJ2-5, with 8 bases fitting TRBD2. V lost 5 bases, J lost 4 bases, and 13 bases stayed unmatched. CDR1 is SGHRS, CDR2 YFSETQ, per germline. CDR3 size: 16 residues. CDR3 in DNA: TGCGCCAGCAGAACCGGATGGCGGGGGGCCCGAGAGACCCAGTACTTC. Translated, it gives CASRTGWRGARETQYF.

About this clone itself: Being one base from a much bigger clone, this may be a read error. Here the CDR3 omits its conserved ending phenylalanine or tryptophan, so a read error is the likely source. The rearrangement links TRBV4-3 to TRBJ2-2; D ambiguous. The CDR3 runs to 16 residues. Deletions cut 0 bases from V and 6 bases from J, with 14 bases between. In germline, CDR1 is LGHNA, CDR2 YSLEER. As DNA, the CDR3 is TGCGCCAGCAGCCAAGATCTCGGCCTGGGCCCCGGGGAGCTGTTTTCT. Amino acids: CASSQDLGLGPGELFS.

This clone was seen repeatedly, ten times or more. V gene TRBV12-3 or TRBV12-4 combines with J gene TRBJ1-2; a weak D match, TRBD1 (5 bases). The CDR3 loop spans 13 amino acids. With 5 bases removed from V and 2 bases from J, the gap between germline ends came to 9 bases. CDR3 protein: CASSKTVNYGYTF. CDR3 nucleotides: TGTGCCAGCAGTAAGACAGTGAACTATGGCTACACCTTC.

This clone was recorded many times. The chain uses TRBV5-1 and TRBJ1-6; D is perhaps TRBD1 (5 bases). CDR1 SGHRS and CDR2 YFSETQ come from the germline V gene. Trimming left V 4 bases short and J 7 bases short, with 15 bases between. CDR3 length equals 15 residues. DNA for the CDR3: TGCGCCAGCAGCCCAGTCGACAGTCGAAATTCACCCCTCCACTTT. Translating gives CASSPVDSRNSPLHF.

In this sample, this clone turned up many times. The chain employs TRBV15 and TRBJ1-1; D not resolved. Germline V gene lookup returns CDR1 LNHNV and CDR2 YYDKDF (reference sequence). The CDR3 has 13 amino acids. Trimming took 6 bases from V and 4 from J, leaving 12 bases between them. The chain's CDR3 is CATRQTFATEAFF. CDR3 nucleotides: TGTGCCACCAGACAGACGTTTGCCACTGAAGCTTTCTTT.

This clone occurred many times. The V call is TRBV4-1, the J call TRBJ1-2, with D perhaps matching TRBD1 (5 bases). Germline V gives CDR1 MGHRA, CDR2 YSYEKL. The CDR3 has 19 residues. Trimming left V 0 bases short and J 0 bases short, with 20 bases between. CDR3 region: CASSQDPGLGVGANYGYTF. The DNA of the CDR3 is TGCGCCAGCAGCCAAGATCCGGGGTTGGGGGTCGGGGCTAACTATGGCTACACCTTC.

This clone was observed at least ten times. The chain is built from TRBV24-1 and TRBJ1-3, with D unclear. Germline CDR1 reads KGHDR; CDR2 reads SFDVKD. The V end lost 4 bases, the J end lost 1 base, and 10 bases lay between the germline ends. The CDR3 has 15 amino acids. The CDR3 nucleotides read TGTGCCACCAGTGACCGGACCGTATCTGGAAACACCATATATTTT. It specifies CATSDRTVSGNTIYF.

This clone was detected a few times. The chain is built from TRBV6-6 and TRBJ1-1; D ambiguous. Trimming cost V 5 bases and J 6 bases, with 16 bases left between them. Germline CDR1 and CDR2: MNHNY and SVGAGI (reference sequence). This CDR3 has 14 amino acids. Here the CDR3 DNA reads TGTGCCAGCAGTACTCGCGGGATGAGTGCTGAAGCTTTCTTT. Translating it yields CASSTRGMSAEAFF.

A few counts support this clone. A much bigger clone sits one base away, suggesting this may be a read error. The V and J genes are TRBV19 and TRBJ2-3; D is possibly TRBD1 (5 bases). Per the germline V gene, CDR1 is LNHDA and CDR2 is SQIVND (reference sequence). Trimming stripped 4 bases from V and 6 bases from J, with 14 bases between. The length of the CDR3 is 14 residues. The CDR3 loop reads CASSTVQASDTQYF. In nucleotides, the CDR3 is TGTGCCAGTAGTACGGTACAGGCCTCCGATACGCAGTATTTT.

This clone was counted only a few times. The chain carries TRBV2 and TRBJ2-2, with D possibly being TRBD2 (5 bases). The CDR3 is 13 residues long. V was trimmed by 4 bases and J by 4 bases, leaving 7 bases between them. In germline, CDR1 is SNHLY, CDR2 FYNNEI. CDR3 coding DNA: TGTGCCAGCAGTGGAGAGGGCACCGGGGAGCTGTTTTTT. This encodes CASSGEGTGELFF.

This clone was seen at least ten times. The V gene is TRBV2, the J gene TRBJ1-5; 7 bases agree with TRBD1. The CDR3 totals 15 residues. Trimming removed 5 bases from V and 2 bases from J; junction bases left unmatched: 6. Per germline, CDR1 SNHLY and CDR2 FYNNEI. The CDR3 is CASSQQGMGNQPQHF. CDR3 DNA sequence: TGTGCCAGCAGTCAACAGGGGATGGGCAATCAGCCCCAGCATTTT.

With respect to this clone: One end of the junction varies from germline; a read error may be responsible. The V and J genes are TRBV7-2 and TRBJ2-5; the D gene is possibly TRBD2 (5 bases). This CDR3 is 14 amino acids long. CDR1 SGHTA and CDR2 FQGNSA come from the germline V gene. CDR3 amino acids: CASGLVDSEETKYF. CDR3 DNA sequence: TGTGCCAGCGGCTTAGTAGATAGCGAGGAGACCAAGTACTTC.

This clone was counted a few times. This chain connects TRBV10-3 to TRBJ1-2; D gene ambiguous. With 9 bases removed from V and 7 bases from J, the gap between germline ends came to 12 bases. The germline gives CDR1 ENHRY, CDR2 SYGVKD. This CDR3 contains 11 residues. In nucleotides, the CDR3 is TGTGCCATTATTGGTCTTCGTGGCTACACCTTC. Protein sequence: CAIIGLRGYTF.

Turning to this clone: A read error may produce the germline difference seen at one junction end. This chain connects TRBV7-3 to TRBJ1-2; D is unclear. The CDR3 is made up of 14 amino acids. Germline loops: CDR1 SGHTA, CDR2 FQGTGA. CDR3 loop: CAISPYGGDYGYTF. In nucleotides, the CDR3 is TGTGCCATCAGCCCTTACGGAGGTGACTATGGCTACACCTTC.